These T cell receptor beta chains were read from a single sample in a study of blood T cell repertoires in COVID-19. Method: immunoSEQ multiplex PCR; TCRdb's copy keeps in-frame clones and lacks some. The sample consists of roughly 100,000 clones, over 80% of them appearing once. Specimen: peripheral blood. These receptors all stem from a man over 45 with active COVID-19. Each CDR3 is given with its conserved first and last residue. D genes are given only for firm matches. Size tells how often a clone was seen (once, few, many) or the class of an expanded clone, and some rows leave it out.

J gene: TRBJ1-3
clone size: -
V gene: TRBV5-1
D gene: -
CDR3 DNA: TGCGCCAGCAGCTTGGAGGGGCAAGGAAACACCATATATTTT
CDR3 protein: CASSLEGQGNTIYF

J gene: TRBJ2-4
clone size: once
V gene: TRBV6-5
D gene: TRBD1
CDR3 DNA: TGTGCCAGCAGCCGCTGGGACAGGGGCAAAAACATTCAGTACTTC
CDR3 protein: CASSRWDRGKNIQYF

J gene: TRBJ1-1
clone size: once
V gene: TRBV30
D gene: TRBD1
CDR3 DNA: TGTGCCTGGGATCCCGGGACAGGGAACACTGAAGCTTTCTTT
CDR3 protein: CAWDPGTGNTEAFF

J gene: TRBJ1-4
clone size: -
V gene: TRBV3-1/TRBV3-2
D gene: TRBD1
CDR3 DNA: TGTGCCAGCAGCCAAGATTTCACCAGGGGGGCGGAAAAACTGTTTTTT
CDR3 protein: CASSQDFTRGAEKLFF

J gene: TRBJ2-1
clone size: -
V gene: TRBV6-5
D gene: -
CDR3 DNA: TGTGCCAGCACGCGGGGGCTAGATACCGATGAGCAGTTCTTC
CDR3 protein: CASTRGLDTDEQFF

J gene: TRBJ1-5
clone size: -
V gene: TRBV3-1/TRBV3-2
D gene: -
CDR3 DNA: TGTGCCAGCAGCCAAGGGCTCGCAGGTCAGCCCCAGCATTTT
CDR3 protein: CASSQGLAGQPQHF

J gene: TRBJ2-7
clone size: -
V gene: TRBV2
D gene: TRBD2
CDR3 DNA: TGTGCCAGCAGTGAAACTAGCGGGAGATTAGTCGAGCAGTACTTC
CDR3 protein: CASSETSGRLVEQYF

J gene: TRBJ2-5
clone size: -
V gene: TRBV5-1
D gene: TRBD2
CDR3 DNA: TGCGCCAGCAGCCGGGGACTAGCGGGAGACCAAGAGACCCAGTACTTC
CDR3 protein: CASSRGLAGDQETQYF

J gene: TRBJ1-1
clone size: -
V gene: TRBV5-5
D gene: TRBD1
CDR3 DNA: TGTGCCAGCAGCTCTTCCACAGGGGGGACTGAAGCTTTCTTT
CDR3 protein: CASSSSTGGTEAFF

J gene: TRBJ1-5
clone size: few
V gene: TRBV3-1/TRBV3-2
D gene: -
CDR3 DNA: TGTGCCAGCAGCCAAGAGACAGGCAATCAGCCCCAGCATTTT
CDR3 protein: CASSQETGNQPQHF

J gene: TRBJ2-3
clone size: -
V gene: TRBV10-1
D gene: TRBD2
CDR3 DNA: TGCGCCAGCAGTGAAGGGGGAGCTAGCGGGAGCCACACAGATACGCAGTATTTT
CDR3 protein: CASSEGGASGSHTDTQYF

J gene: TRBJ1-1
clone size: -
V gene: TRBV19
D gene: -
CDR3 DNA: TGTGCCAGCCGGACAGCAAAGAACACTGAAGCTTTCTTT
CDR3 protein: CASRTAKNTEAFF

J gene: TRBJ2-2
clone size: -
V gene: TRBV2
D gene: TRBD2
CDR3 DNA: TGTGCCAGCAGTCTAATAGCGGGAGGGCAAACCGGGGAGCTGTTTTTT
CDR3 protein: CASSLIAGGQTGELFF

J gene: TRBJ2-2
clone size: -
V gene: TRBV4-1
D gene: TRBD2
CDR3 DNA: TGCGCCAGCAGCCAAGCGTATAGCGGGAGTTACACCGGGGAGCTGTTTTTT
CDR3 protein: CASSQAYSGSYTGELFF

J gene: TRBJ1-5
clone size: -
V gene: TRBV10-3
D gene: -
CDR3 DNA: TGTGCCACCGGGGAGGCTCAGCCCCAGCATTTT
CDR3 protein: CATGEAQPQHF

J gene: TRBJ2-6
clone size: -
V gene: TRBV7-9
D gene: -
CDR3 DNA: TGTGCCAGCAGCTTAGGCAGGAGGACTGGGACCAACGTCCTGACTTTC
CDR3 protein: CASSLGRRTGTNVLTF

J gene: TRBJ2-6
clone size: -
V gene: TRBV19
D gene: TRBD2
CDR3 DNA: TGTGCCAGTAGTGGCCCCCTGGGGAGGGCTGGGGCCAACGTCCTGACTTTC
CDR3 protein: CASSGPLGRAGANVLTF

J gene: TRBJ2-1
clone size: -
V gene: TRBV14
D gene: TRBD1
CDR3 DNA: TGTGCCAGCAGCCAGGGGACAGGGCCTGAATTCTTC
CDR3 protein: CASSQGTGPEFF

J gene: TRBJ1-1
clone size: -
V gene: TRBV5-1
D gene: -
CDR3 DNA: TGCGCCAGCCGGCCGGACACCTCCATGAACACTGAAGCTTTCTTT
CDR3 protein: CASRPDTSMNTEAFF

J gene: TRBJ2-7
clone size: -
V gene: TRBV19
D gene: TRBD1
CDR3 DNA: TGTGCCAGTAGTTTCCGGACAGGGGGCTACGAGCAGTACTTC
CDR3 protein: CASSFRTGGYEQYF

J gene: TRBJ2-5
clone size: -
V gene: TRBV29-1
D gene: -
CDR3 DNA: TGCAGCGTTGAAGGGCAGGGAGAGACCCAGTACTTC
CDR3 protein: CSVEGQGETQYF

J gene: TRBJ2-2
clone size: -
V gene: TRBV27
D gene: TRBD2
CDR3 DNA: TGTGCCAGCAGTCGACTAGCGGGAGCCGGGGAGCTGTTTTTT
CDR3 protein: CASSRLAGAGELFF

J gene: TRBJ2-3
clone size: -
V gene: TRBV27
D gene: TRBD2
CDR3 DNA: TGTGCCAGCAGTGGGGGACTAGCGGGCCGAGATACGCAGTATTTT
CDR3 protein: CASSGGLAGRDTQYF

J gene: TRBJ2-7
clone size: -
V gene: TRBV6-2/TRBV6-3
D gene: TRBD1
CDR3 DNA: TGTGCCAGCAGTTACCTGGGACAGGGGGGCACCTACGAGCAGTACTTC
CDR3 protein: CASSYLGQGGTYEQYF

J gene: TRBJ2-1
clone size: -
V gene: TRBV3-1/TRBV3-2
D gene: -
CDR3 DNA: TGTGCCAGCAGCCAAGTCCCGGGAGTGTCCTACAATGAGCAGTTCTTC
CDR3 protein: CASSQVPGVSYNEQFF